This record covers a single TCR beta chain. This sample is part of a study of technical replicates of blood from a handful of donors. Produced via immunoSEQ multiplex PCR; TCRdb's table is partial and in-frame only. The sample includes tens of thousands of clones, 94% of them seen just once. V gave up 7 bases and J gave up 5 bases, with 15 bases separating them. Germline values: CDR1 LNHDA, CDR2 SQIVND (reference sequence). The CDR3 is 14 amino acids. This sequence joins TRBV19 and TRBJ2-1; D gene unclear. Sequencing was done on a sample of T cells isolated from PBMCs. This clonotype was sampled from a human donor in good health. The CDR3: CASKLSPNNNEQFF. CDR3 nucleotide sequence: TGTGCCAGTAAGCTATCGCCAAATAACAATGAGCAGTTCTTC.